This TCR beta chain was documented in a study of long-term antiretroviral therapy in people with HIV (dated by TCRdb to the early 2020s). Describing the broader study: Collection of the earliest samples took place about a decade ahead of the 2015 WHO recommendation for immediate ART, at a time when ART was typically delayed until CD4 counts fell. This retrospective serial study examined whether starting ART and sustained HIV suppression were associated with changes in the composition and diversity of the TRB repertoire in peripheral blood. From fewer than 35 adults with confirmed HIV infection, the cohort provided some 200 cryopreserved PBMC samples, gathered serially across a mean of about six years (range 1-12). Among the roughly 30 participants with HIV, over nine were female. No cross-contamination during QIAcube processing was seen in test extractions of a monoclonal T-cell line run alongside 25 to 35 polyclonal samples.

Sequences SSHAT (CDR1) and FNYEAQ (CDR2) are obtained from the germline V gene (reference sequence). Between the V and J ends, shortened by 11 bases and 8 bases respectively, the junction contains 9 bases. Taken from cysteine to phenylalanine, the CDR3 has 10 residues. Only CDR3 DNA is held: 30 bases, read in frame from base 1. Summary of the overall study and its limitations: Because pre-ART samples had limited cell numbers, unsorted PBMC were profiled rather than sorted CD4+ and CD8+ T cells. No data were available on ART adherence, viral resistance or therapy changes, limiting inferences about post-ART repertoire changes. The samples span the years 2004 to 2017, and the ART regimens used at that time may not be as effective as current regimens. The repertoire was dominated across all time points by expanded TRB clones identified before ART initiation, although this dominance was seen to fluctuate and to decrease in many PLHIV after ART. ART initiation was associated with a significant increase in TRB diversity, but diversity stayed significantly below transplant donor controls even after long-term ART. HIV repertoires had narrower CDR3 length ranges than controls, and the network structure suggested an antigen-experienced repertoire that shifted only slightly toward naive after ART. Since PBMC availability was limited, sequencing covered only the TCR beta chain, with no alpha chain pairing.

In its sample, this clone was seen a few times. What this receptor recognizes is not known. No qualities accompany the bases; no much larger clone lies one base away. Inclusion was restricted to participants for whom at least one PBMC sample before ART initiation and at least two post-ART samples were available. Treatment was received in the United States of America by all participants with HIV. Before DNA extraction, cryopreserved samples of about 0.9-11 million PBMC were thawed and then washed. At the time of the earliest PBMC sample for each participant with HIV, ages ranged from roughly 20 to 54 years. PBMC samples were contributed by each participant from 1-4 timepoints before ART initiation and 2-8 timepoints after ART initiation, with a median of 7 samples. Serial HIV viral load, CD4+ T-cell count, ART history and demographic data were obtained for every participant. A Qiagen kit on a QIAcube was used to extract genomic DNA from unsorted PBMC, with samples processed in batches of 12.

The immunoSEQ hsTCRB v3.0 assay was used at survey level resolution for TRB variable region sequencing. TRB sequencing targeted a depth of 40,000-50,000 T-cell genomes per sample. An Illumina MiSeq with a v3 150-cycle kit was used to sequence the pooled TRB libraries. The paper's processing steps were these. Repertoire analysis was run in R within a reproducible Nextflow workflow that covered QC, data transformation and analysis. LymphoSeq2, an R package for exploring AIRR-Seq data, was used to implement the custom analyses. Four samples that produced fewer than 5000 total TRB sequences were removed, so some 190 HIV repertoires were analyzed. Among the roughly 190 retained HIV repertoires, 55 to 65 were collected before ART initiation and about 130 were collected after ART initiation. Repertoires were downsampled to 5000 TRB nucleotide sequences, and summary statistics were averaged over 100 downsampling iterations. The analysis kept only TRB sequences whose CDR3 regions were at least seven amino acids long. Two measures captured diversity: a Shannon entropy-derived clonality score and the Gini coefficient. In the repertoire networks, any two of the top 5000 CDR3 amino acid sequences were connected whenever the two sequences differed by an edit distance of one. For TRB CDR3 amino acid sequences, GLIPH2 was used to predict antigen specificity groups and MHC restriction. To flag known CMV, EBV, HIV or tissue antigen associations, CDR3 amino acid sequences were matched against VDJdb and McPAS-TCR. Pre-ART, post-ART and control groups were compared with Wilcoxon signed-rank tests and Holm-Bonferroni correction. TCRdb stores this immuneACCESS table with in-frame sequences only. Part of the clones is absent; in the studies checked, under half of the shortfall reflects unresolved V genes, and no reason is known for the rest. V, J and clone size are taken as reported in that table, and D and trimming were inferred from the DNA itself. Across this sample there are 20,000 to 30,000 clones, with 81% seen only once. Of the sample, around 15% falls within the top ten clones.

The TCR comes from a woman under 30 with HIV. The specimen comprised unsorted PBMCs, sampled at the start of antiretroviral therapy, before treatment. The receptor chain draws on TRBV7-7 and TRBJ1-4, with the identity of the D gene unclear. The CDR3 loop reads CAGREEKLFF. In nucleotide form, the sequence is TGTGCCGGAAGGGAGGAAAAACTGTTTTTT.